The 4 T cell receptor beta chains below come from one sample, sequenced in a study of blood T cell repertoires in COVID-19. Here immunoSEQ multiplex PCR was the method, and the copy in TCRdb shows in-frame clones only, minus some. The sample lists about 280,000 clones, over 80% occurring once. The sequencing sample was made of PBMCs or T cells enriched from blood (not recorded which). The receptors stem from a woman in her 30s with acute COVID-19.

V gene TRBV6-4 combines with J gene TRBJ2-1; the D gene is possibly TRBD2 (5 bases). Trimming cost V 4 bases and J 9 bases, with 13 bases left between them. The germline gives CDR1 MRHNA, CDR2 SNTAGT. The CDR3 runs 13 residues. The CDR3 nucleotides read TGTGCCAGCAGTGCTTACGGACGGGGTGAGCAGTTCTTC. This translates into CASSAYGRGEQFF.

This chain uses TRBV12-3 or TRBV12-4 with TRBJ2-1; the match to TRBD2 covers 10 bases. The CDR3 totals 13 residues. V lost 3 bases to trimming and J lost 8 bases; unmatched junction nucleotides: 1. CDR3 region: CASSFSGGHEQFF. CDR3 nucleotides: TGTGCCAGCAGTTTTAGCGGGGGGCATGAGCAGTTCTTC.

The CDR3 protein is CASSPGGGSYNEQFF. The CDR3 DNA reads as TGTGCCAGCAGCCCCGGTGGCGGGTCCTACAATGAGCAGTTCTTC. The V and J genes are TRBV7-3 and TRBJ2-1; TRBD2 is a possible D gene (5 bases). Deletions cut 5 bases from V and 1 base from J, with 12 bases between. Per germline, CDR1 SGHTA and CDR2 FQGTGA. This CDR3 region has 15 residues.

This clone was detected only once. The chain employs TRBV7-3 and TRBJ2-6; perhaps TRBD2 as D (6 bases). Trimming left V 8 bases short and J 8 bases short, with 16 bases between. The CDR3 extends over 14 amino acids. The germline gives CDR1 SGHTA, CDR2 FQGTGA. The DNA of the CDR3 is TGTGCCAGCGGGCAGGGAGGCGGGCCCAACGTCCTGACTTTC. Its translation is CASGQGGGPNVLTF. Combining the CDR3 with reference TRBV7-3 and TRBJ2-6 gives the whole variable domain GAGVSQTPSNKVTEKGKYVELRCDPISGHTALYWYRQSLGQGPEFLIYFQGTGAADDSGLPNDRFFAVRPEGSVSTLKIQRTERGDSAVYLCASGQGGGPNVLTFGAGSRLTVL.